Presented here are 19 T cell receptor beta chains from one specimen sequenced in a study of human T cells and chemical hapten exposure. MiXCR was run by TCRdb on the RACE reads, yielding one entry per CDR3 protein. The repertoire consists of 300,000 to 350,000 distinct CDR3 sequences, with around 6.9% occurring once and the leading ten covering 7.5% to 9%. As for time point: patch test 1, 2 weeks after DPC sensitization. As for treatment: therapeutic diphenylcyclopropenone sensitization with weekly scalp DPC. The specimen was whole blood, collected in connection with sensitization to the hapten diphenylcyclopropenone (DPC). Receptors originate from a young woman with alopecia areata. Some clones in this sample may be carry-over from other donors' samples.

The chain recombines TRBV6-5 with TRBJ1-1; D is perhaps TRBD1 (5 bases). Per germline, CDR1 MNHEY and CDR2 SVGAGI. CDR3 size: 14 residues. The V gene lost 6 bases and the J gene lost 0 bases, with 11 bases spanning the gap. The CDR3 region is CASSPETVNTEAFF. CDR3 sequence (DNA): TGTGCCAGCAGCCCAGAGACAGTGAACACTGAAGCTTTCTTT.

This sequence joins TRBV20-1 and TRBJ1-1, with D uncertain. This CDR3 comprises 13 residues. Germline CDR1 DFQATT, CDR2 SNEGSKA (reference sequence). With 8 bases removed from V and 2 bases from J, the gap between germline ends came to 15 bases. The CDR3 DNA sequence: TGCAGTTCCTCGCCGTTCGATAACACTGAAGCTTTCTTT. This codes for CSSSPFDNTEAFF.

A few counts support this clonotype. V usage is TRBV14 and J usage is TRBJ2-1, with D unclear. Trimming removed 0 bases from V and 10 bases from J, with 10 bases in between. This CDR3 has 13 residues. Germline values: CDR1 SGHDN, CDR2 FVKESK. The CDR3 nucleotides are TGTGCCAGCAGCCAAGATGGCGAAGGGGAGCAGTTCTTC. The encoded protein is CASSQDGEGEQFF.

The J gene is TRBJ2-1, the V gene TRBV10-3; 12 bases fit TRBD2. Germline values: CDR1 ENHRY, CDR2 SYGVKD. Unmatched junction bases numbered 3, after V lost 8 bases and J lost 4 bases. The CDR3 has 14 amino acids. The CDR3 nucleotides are TGTGCCATCCGGACTAGCGGGGAGTACAATGAGCAGTTCTTC. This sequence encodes CAIRTSGEYNEQFF.

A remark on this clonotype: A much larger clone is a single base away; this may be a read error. DNA for the CDR3: TGTGTCAGCAGCCAAGATGGGAGCTCCTACGAGCAGTACTTC. It specifies CVSSQDGSSYEQYF. The chain recombines TRBV3-1 with TRBJ2-7, with D maybe TRBD2 (5 bases). CDR1 and CDR2 from the germline V gene are LGHDT and YNNKEL (reference sequence). The CDR3 loop spans 14 amino acids.

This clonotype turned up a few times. Here the CDR3 reads CASSGGQGGQETQYF. CDR3 sequence (DNA): TGTGCCAGCAGCGGGGGACAGGGCGGCCAAGAGACCCAGTACTTC. V usage is TRBV7-3 and J usage is TRBJ2-5; TRBD1 matches at 9 bases. Trimming took 5 bases from V and 1 from J; bases not matched to a gene: 5. The CDR3 extends over 15 amino acids. The V gene's germline CDR1 is SGHTA and CDR2 FQGTGA.

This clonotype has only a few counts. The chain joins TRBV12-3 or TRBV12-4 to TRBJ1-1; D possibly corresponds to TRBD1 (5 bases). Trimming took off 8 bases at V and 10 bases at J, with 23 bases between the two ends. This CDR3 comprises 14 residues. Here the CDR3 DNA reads TGTGCCAGCCTAACGCAGCAGGGAGGGAGCGGAGCTTTCTTT. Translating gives CASLTQQGGSGAFF.

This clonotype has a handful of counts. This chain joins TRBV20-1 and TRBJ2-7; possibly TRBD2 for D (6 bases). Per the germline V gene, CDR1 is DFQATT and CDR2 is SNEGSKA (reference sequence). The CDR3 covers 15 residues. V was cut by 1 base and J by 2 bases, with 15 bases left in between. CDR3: CSARGAKEGTYEQYF. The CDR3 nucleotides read TGCAGTGCTAGAGGTGCAAAGGAGGGCACCTACGAGCAGTACTTC.

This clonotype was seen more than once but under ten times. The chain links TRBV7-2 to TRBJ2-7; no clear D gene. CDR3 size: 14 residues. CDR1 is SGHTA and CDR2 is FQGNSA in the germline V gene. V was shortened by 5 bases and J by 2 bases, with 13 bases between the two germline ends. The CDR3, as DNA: TGTGCCAGCAGCCGTGGCCCCTCGGCCTACGAGCAGTACTTC. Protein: CASSRGPSAYEQYF.

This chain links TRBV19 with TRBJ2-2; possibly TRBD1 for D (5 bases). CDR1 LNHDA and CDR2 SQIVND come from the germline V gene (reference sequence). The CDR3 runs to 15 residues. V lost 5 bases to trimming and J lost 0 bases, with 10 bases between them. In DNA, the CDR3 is TGTGCCAGTAGTGCCCGACAGTCGAACACCGGGGAGCTGTTTTTT. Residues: CASSARQSNTGELFF. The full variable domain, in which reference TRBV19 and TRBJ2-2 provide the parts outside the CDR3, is DGGITQSPKYLFRKEGQNVTLSCEQNLNHDAMYWYRQDPGQGLRLIYYSQIVNDFQKGDIAEGYSVSREKKESFPLTVTSAQKNPTAFYLCASSARQSNTGELFFGEGSRLTVL.

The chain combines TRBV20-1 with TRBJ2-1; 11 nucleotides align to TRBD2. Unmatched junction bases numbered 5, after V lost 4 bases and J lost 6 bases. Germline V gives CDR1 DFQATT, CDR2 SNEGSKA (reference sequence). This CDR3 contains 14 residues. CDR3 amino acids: CSAKRLAGFNEQFF. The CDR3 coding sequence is TGCAGTGCTAAAAGACTAGCGGGGTTCAATGAGCAGTTCTTC.

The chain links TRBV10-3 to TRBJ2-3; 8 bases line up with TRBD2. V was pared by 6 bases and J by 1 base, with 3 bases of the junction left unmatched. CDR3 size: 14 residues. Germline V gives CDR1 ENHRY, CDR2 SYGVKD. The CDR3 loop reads CAIRNSGGTDTQYF. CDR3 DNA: TGTGCCATCAGAAATAGCGGGGGCACAGATACGCAGTATTTT.

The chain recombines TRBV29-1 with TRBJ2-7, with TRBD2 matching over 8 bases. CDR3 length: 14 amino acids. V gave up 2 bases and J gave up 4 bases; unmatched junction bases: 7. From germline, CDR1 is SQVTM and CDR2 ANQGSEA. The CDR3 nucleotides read TGCAGCGTTGAACTTTCGGGGGGGGATTACGAGCAGTACTTC. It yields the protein CSVELSGGDYEQYF.

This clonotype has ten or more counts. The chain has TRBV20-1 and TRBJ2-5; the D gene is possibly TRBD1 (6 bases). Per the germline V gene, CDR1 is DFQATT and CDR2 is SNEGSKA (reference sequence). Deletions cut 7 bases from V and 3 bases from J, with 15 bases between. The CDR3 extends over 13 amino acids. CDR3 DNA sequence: TGCAGTGGAGAGAGGGACACTAAAGAGACCCAGTACTTC. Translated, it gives CSGERDTKETQYF.

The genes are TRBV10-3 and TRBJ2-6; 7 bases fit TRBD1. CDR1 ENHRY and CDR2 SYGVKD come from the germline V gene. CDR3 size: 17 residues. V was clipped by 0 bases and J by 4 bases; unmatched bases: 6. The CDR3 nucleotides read TGTGCCATCAGTGAGTCAAGGGGGCGCGGAGGGGCCAACGTCCTGACTTTC. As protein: CAISESRGRGGANVLTF.

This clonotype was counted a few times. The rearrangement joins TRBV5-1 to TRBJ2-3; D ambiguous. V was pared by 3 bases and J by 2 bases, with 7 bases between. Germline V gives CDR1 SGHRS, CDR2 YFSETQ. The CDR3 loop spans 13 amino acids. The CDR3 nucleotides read TGCGCCAGCAGCTGGACCAACACAGATACGCAGTATTTT. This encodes CASSWTNTDTQYF.

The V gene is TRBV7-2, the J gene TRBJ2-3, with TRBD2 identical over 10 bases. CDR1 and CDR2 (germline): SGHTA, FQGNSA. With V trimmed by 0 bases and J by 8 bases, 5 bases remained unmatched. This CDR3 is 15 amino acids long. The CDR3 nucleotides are TGTGCCAGCAGCTTAGCTAGCGGGGGGCGGCGTACGCAGTATTTT. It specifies CASSLASGGRRTQYF.

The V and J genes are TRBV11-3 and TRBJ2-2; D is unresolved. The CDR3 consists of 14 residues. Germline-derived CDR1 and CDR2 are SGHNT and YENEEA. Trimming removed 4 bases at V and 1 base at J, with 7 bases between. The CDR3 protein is CASSYTENTGELFF. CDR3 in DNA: TGTGCCAGCAGCTATACGGAGAACACCGGGGAGCTGTTTTTT. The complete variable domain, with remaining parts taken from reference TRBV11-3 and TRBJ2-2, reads EAGVVQSPRYKIIEKKQPVAFWCNPISGHNTLYWYLQNLGQGPELLIRYENEEAVDDSQLPKDRFSAERLKGVDSTLKIQPAELGDSAVYLCASSYTENTGELFFGEGSRLTVL.

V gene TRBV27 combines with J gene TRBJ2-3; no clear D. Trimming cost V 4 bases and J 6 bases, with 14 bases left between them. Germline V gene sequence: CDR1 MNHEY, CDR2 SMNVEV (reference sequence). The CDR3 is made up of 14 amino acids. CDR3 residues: CASSSRGLSDTQYF. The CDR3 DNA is TGTGCCAGCAGTTCACGAGGCCTTTCGGATACGCAGTATTTT.